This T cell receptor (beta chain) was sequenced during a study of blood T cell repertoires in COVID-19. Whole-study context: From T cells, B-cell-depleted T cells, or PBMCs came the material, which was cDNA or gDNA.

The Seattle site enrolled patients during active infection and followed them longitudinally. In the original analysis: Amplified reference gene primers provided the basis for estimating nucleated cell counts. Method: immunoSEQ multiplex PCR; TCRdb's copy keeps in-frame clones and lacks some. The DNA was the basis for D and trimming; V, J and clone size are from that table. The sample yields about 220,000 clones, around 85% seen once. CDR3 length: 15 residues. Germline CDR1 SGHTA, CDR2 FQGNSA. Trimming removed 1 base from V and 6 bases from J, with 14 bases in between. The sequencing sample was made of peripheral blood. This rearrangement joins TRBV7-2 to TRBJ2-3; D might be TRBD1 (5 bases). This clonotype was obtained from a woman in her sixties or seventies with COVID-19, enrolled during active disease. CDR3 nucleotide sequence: TGTGCCAGCAGCTTAGTTGCCCCCCCAGGGGATACGCAGTATTTT. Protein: CASSLVAPPGDTQYF.